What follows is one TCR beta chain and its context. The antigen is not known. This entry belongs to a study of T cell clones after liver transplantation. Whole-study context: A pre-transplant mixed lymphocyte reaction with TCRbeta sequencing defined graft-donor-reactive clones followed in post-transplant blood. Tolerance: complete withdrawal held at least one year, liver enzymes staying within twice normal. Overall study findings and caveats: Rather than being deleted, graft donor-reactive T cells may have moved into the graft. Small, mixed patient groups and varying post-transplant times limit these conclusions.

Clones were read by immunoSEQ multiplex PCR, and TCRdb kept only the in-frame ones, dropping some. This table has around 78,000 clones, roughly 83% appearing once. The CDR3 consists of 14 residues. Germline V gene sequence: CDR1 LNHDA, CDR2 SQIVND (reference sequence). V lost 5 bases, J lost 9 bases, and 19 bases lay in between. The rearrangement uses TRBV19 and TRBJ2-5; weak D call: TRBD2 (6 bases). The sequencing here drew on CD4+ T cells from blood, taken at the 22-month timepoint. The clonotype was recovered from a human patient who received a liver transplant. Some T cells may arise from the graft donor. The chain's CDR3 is CASSGDFPGGAQYF. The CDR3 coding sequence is TGTGCCAGTAGTGGGGACTTCCCCGGGGGAGCCCAGTACTTC.